The 30 T cell receptor beta chains in this list originate from one sample, sequenced in a study of shared clonotypes between healthy human individuals. The assay was immunoSEQ multiplex PCR, and TCRdb's table has in-frame clones only and misses some. The sample includes about 1.1 million clones, 78% of them seen just once. The sequenced sample consisted of memory CD4+ T cells from PBMCs. Subset in this sample: CD45RA-negative fraction. The receptors stem from a man aged 18 to 29 in good health. Some clones in this sample may be carry-over from other donors' samples.

The chain couples TRBV29-1 to TRBJ2-7, with a tentative D call TRBD1 (6 bases). The ends were cut back, 7 bases at V and 0 bases at J, with 10 bases in the middle. The CDR3 consists of 12 residues. Germline V gene lookup returns CDR1 SQVTM and CDR2 ANQGSEA. The CDR3 loop is CSAQGNSYEQYF. The CDR3 coding sequence is TGCAGCGCGCAGGGGAACTCCTACGAGCAGTACTTC.

In its sample, this clone was seen a few times. The chain couples TRBV19 to TRBJ1-2, with D unresolved. The CDR3 is made up of 16 amino acids. Trimming removed 1 base from V and 6 bases from J, with 18 bases in between. Germline V gene lookup returns CDR1 LNHDA and CDR2 SQIVND (reference sequence). CDR3 amino acids: CASSIASAGSHHGYTF. DNA of the CDR3: TGTGCCAGTAGTATAGCGTCCGCCGGGAGTCACCATGGCTACACCTTC. The full variable domain, its missing parts supplied by reference TRBV19 and TRBJ1-2, is DGGITQSPKYLFRKEGQNVTLSCEQNLNHDAMYWYRQDPGQGLRLIYYSQIVNDFQKGDIAEGYSVSREKKESFPLTVTSAQKNPTAFYLCASSIASAGSHHGYTFGSGTRLTVV.

This chain connects TRBV6-4 to TRBJ2-7; 7 nucleotides match TRBD1. CDR1 is MRHNA, CDR2 SNTAGT, per germline. With 7 bases clipped from V and 0 bases from J, the junction kept 6 bases outside the gene matches. This CDR3 has 14 residues. The CDR3 spells CASKGQLLSYEQYF. The CDR3 region has the DNA TGTGCCAGCAAGGGACAGCTACTCTCCTACGAGCAGTACTTC.

The chain links TRBV28 to TRBJ2-3; possibly TRBD1 for D (6 bases). Germline V CDR1 and CDR2: MDHEN, SYDVKM. V lost 6 bases, J lost 0 bases, and 13 bases lay in between. This CDR3 has 15 residues. CDR3 region: CASSRRRGSTDTQYF. DNA of the CDR3: TGTGCCAGCAGCCGACGCAGGGGAAGCACAGATACGCAGTATTTT.

The chain combines TRBV5-1 with TRBJ2-3; 14 positions match TRBD2. Germline values: CDR1 SGHRS, CDR2 YFSETQ. The V segment lost 0 bases and the J segment 5 bases; nucleotides outside the gene matches: 5. This CDR3 has 17 amino acids. The CDR3, as DNA: TGCGCCAGCAGCTTGGGGACTAGCGGGAGGAGTGGAGATACGCAGTATTTT. Its translation: CASSLGTSGRSGDTQYF.

The J gene is TRBJ2-3, the V gene TRBV11-2; D unclear. CDR1 is SGHAT and CDR2 is FQNNGV in the germline V gene. V lost 2 bases and J 2 bases, leaving 11 bases between the germline ends. The CDR3 is 15 amino acids. The CDR3 DNA sequence: TGTGCCAGCAGCTTAATGGGCGGAACCACAGATACGCAGTATTTT. This translates into CASSLMGGTTDTQYF.

This clone was found once. The sample carries other DNA sequences with the same CDR3. The chain links TRBV5-1 to TRBJ1-1; perhaps TRBD1 as D (6 bases). Trimming removed 0 bases at V and 6 bases at J, with 9 bases between. The CDR3 totals 13 residues. Germline V CDR1 and CDR2: SGHRS, YFSETQ. The CDR3 protein is CASSLASGAEAFF. The CDR3 DNA sequence: TGCGCCAGCAGCTTGGCGTCAGGGGCTGAAGCTTTCTTT.

The table lists this clone with a count of one. The J gene is TRBJ2-7, the V gene TRBV7-2; 7 nucleotides agree with TRBD2. Germline CDR1 reads SGHTA; CDR2 reads FQGNSA. J lost 7 bases, V lost 5 bases, and 11 bases had no gene match. The CDR3 is 14 residues long. This chain's CDR3 is CASSAMGGGKEQYF. CDR3 sequence (DNA): TGTGCCAGCAGCGCGATGGGGGGAGGGAAGGAGCAGTACTTC.

This clone occurred a few times. The J gene is TRBJ1-2, the V gene TRBV2; TRBD1 matches at 9 bases. Germline CDR1 is SNHLY and CDR2 is FYNNEI. Trimming at V came to 2 bases and at J to 3 bases, leaving 4 bases not matched to a gene. This CDR3 has 15 amino acids. The CDR3 DNA is TGTGCCAGCAGTGAAACAGGGGGCTCGGACTATGGCTACACCTTC. This gives the protein CASSETGGSDYGYTF.

V usage is TRBV28 and J usage is TRBJ2-1; 8 nucleotides line up with TRBD1. Germline loops: CDR1 MDHEN, CDR2 SYDVKM. The CDR3 runs to 13 residues. Unmatched junction bases numbered 10, after V lost 10 bases and J lost 8 bases. The CDR3 loop reads CATGENRGDEQFF. The CDR3 DNA follows: TGTGCCACAGGTGAAAACAGGGGGGATGAGCAGTTCTTC. The full variable domain, completed using reference TRBV28 and TRBJ2-1, is DVKVTQSSRYLVKRTGEKVFLECVQDMDHENMFWYRQDPGLGLRLIYFSYDVKMKEKGDIPEGYSVSREKKERFSLILESASTNQTSMYLCATGENRGDEQFFGPGTRLTVL.

The CDR3 loop reads CASRPEIGGINQPQHF. CDR3 nucleotides: TGCGCCAGCAGGCCCGAAATTGGAGGGATCAATCAGCCCCAGCATTTT. This rearrangement joins TRBV5-1 to TRBJ1-5; D unclear. V was shortened by 5 bases and J by 3 bases, with 18 bases between the two germline ends. CDR1 is SGHRS, CDR2 YFSETQ, per germline. The CDR3 runs 16 residues.

The chain couples TRBV5-1 to TRBJ2-7; 8 nucleotides line up with TRBD1. Germline lookup yields CDR1 SGHRS and CDR2 YFSETQ. The CDR3 has 18 residues. V was pared by 0 bases and J by 0 bases, with 11 bases of the junction left unmatched. CDR3 in DNA: TGCGCCAGCAGCTTGGCCGTATCCTCCACAGGGGGCTCCTACGAGCAGTACTTC. It encodes CASSLAVSSTGGSYEQYF. The full variable domain, completed using reference TRBV5-1 and TRBJ2-7, is KAGVTQTPRYLIKTRGQQVTLSCSPISGHRSVSWYQQTPGQGLQFLFEYFSETQRNKGNFPGRFSGRQFSNSRSEMNVSTLELGDSALYLCASSLAVSSTGGSYEQYFGPGTRLTVT.

This sequence joins TRBV6-5 and TRBJ1-4, with 7 bases fitting TRBD1. The length of the CDR3 is 14 residues. In germline, CDR1 is MNHEY, CDR2 SVGAGI. V was pared by 5 bases and J by 2 bases, with 2 bases of the junction left unmatched. The CDR3, as DNA: TGTGCCAGCAGTCCGACAGGGACTAATGAAAAACTGTTTTTT. Translation gives CASSPTGTNEKLFF.

The table lists this clone with a few counts. The genes are TRBV11-2 and TRBJ2-7, with 8 bases that match TRBD1. The CDR3 sequence is 16 residues long. CDR1 and CDR2 from the germline V gene are SGHAT and FQNNGV. Germline trimming cut 1 base from V and 3 bases from J; bases unmatched to any gene: 8. CDR3 in amino acids: CASSLAGQGANYEQYF. In nucleotides, the CDR3 is TGTGCCAGCAGCTTAGCTGGACAGGGTGCCAACTACGAGCAGTACTTC.

Concerning this clone itself: Distinct nucleotide sequences in the sample also encode this CDR3. The chain links TRBV2 to TRBJ2-5; no reliable D call. This CDR3 is built from 11 residues. V dropped 7 bases and J dropped 2 bases, with 5 bases sitting between them. Germline V gene sequence: CDR1 SNHLY, CDR2 FYNNEI. The CDR3 DNA reads as TGTGCCAGCATATATCAAGAGACCCAGTACTTC. Its translation is CASIYQETQYF.

To note about this clone: Distinct nucleotide sequences in the sample also encode this CDR3. CDR3 in DNA: TGTGCCAGCAGCTTGGATCCCCCAGATACGCAGTATTTT. Residues: CASSLDPPDTQYF. The genes are TRBV5-6 and TRBJ2-3; D gene uncertain. The CDR3 has 13 residues. The germline CDR1 and CDR2 sequences are SGHDT and YYEEEE. V dropped 0 bases and J dropped 4 bases, with 6 bases sitting between them.

The genes are TRBV19 and TRBJ2-6; D is possibly TRBD1 or TRBD2 (6 bases each). V gave up 4 bases and J gave up 3 bases, with 13 bases separating them. Germline V gene data show CDR1 as LNHDA and CDR2 as SQIVND (reference sequence). This CDR3 spans 16 amino acids. Written as DNA, the CDR3 is TGTGCCAGTAGTAGTCGGAGGGACAATGGGGCCAACGTCCTGACTTTC. Amino acid sequence: CASSSRRDNGANVLTF.

The rearrangement uses TRBV18 and TRBJ2-1; D remains ambiguous. Trimming took off 2 bases at V and 5 bases at J, with 7 bases between the two ends. The CDR3 runs to 13 residues. Per germline, CDR1 KGHSH and CDR2 LQKENI. CDR3 DNA: TGTGCCAGCTCACCAAGGGCGGACAATGAGCAGTTCTTC. Amino acid sequence: CASSPRADNEQFF.

This chain joins TRBV2 and TRBJ1-2, with 9 nucleotides matching TRBD1. The germline gives CDR1 SNHLY, CDR2 FYNNEI. Trimming cost V 6 bases and J 14 bases; bases outside gene matches: 7. CDR3 length: 11 amino acids. The CDR3 spells CASSPAGQGTF. The CDR3 DNA follows: TGTGCCAGCAGCCCCGCGGGACAGGGTACCTTC. The variable domain in full, completed from reference TRBV2 and TRBJ1-2, reads EPEVTQTPSHQVTQMGQEVILRCVPISNHLYFYWYRQILGQKVEFLVSFYNNEISEKSEIFDDQFSVERPDGSNFTLKIRSTKLEDSAMYFCASSPAGQGTFGSGTRLTVV.

A single count supports this clone. The same CDR3 also results from other DNA sequences found in this sample. The chain carries TRBV30 and TRBJ2-3; unclear D gene. With 3 bases removed from V and 5 bases from J, the gap between germline ends came to 6 bases. Germline V gives CDR1 GTSNPN, CDR2 SVGIG (reference sequence). The CDR3 covers 11 residues. Here the CDR3 reads CAWRLEDTQYF. The CDR3 DNA follows: TGTGCCTGGAGGCTCGAAGATACGCAGTATTTT.

The table lists this clone with a count of one. The rearrangement links TRBV5-1 to TRBJ2-7; TRBD2 matches at 7 bases. The CDR3 length is 15 residues. Germline values: CDR1 SGHRS, CDR2 YFSETQ. Trimming took 0 bases from V and 3 from J; bases not matched to a gene: 6. CDR3 in amino acids: CASSLALASGYEQYF. The CDR3 DNA reads as TGCGCCAGCAGCTTGGCCTTGGCTAGCGGCTACGAGCAGTACTTC.

The rearrangement uses TRBV10-3 and TRBJ2-7; D not resolved. The CDR3 runs 17 residues. V lost 3 bases and J 6 bases, leaving 24 bases between the germline ends. Germline CDR1 reads ENHRY; CDR2 reads SYGVKD. For the CDR3, the DNA is TGTGCCATCAGTGACCGTGTCCGCGGCACTACGGGTGGCGAGCAGTACTTC. Translation gives CAISDRVRGTTGGEQYF.

This clone has a handful of counts. This chain joins TRBV29-1 and TRBJ1-5, with unresolved D. Trimming left V 4 bases short and J 5 bases short, with 12 bases between. This CDR3 is built from 13 residues. CDR1 is SQVTM, CDR2 ANQGSEA, per germline. The DNA of the CDR3 is TGCAGCGTTGTCTTAGGAGGTGATCAGCCCCAGCATTTT. This gives the protein CSVVLGGDQPQHF.

The chain carries TRBV5-4 and TRBJ2-1; the match to TRBD2 covers 9 bases. The junction had 9 bases not matched to a gene; V was cut back by 2 bases and J by 3 bases. The CDR3 spans 17 residues. Germline V gene lookup returns CDR1 SGHNT and CDR2 YYREEE (reference sequence). The chain's CDR3 is CASSFTGAGGGYNEQFF. The DNA of the CDR3 is TGTGCCAGCAGCTTTACGGGAGCGGGAGGTGGCTACAATGAGCAGTTCTTC. Filled out from reference TRBV5-4 and TRBJ2-1, the complete variable domain reads ETGVTQSPTHLIKTRGQQVTLRCSSQSGHNTVSWYQQALGQGPQFIFQYYREEENGRGNFPPRFSGLQFPNYSSELNVNALELDDSALYLCASSFTGAGGGYNEQFFGPGTRLTVL.

The chain recombines TRBV28 with TRBJ1-5; the D gene is possibly TRBD1 (6 bases). V was cut by 8 bases and J by 7 bases, with 18 bases left in between. The CDR3 totals 14 residues. Germline V gene data show CDR1 as MDHEN and CDR2 as SYDVKM. The CDR3 sequence: CASYPGRGEQPQHF. The CDR3 coding sequence is TGTGCCAGCTACCCGGGGAGGGGGGAACAGCCCCAGCATTTT.

This chain uses TRBV6-6 with TRBJ2-2; either TRBD1 or TRBD2 may fit D (5 bases each). This CDR3 spans 14 amino acids. The germline V gene encodes CDR1 MNHNY and CDR2 SVGAGI (reference sequence). Deletions cut 3 bases from V and 7 bases from J, with 12 bases between. The CDR3 region has the DNA TGTGCCAGCAGTTATAGGGGTGAGGGCGGGGAGCTGTTTTTT. It yields the protein CASSYRGEGGELFF.

Ten or more counts support this clone. The CDR3 spells CASSYSGQGDEKLFF. The CDR3 region has the DNA TGCGCCAGCAGCTACTCGGGACAGGGGGACGAAAAACTGTTTTTT. The chain is built from TRBV4-3 and TRBJ1-4; 11 nucleotides line up with TRBD1. J was trimmed by 8 bases and V by 5 bases; bases with no gene match: 7. This CDR3 contains 15 residues. Germline V gene sequence: CDR1 LGHNA, CDR2 YSLEER.

The chain couples TRBV11-3 to TRBJ2-2; 9 positions agree with TRBD2. The germline V gene encodes CDR1 SGHNT and CDR2 YENEEA. The junction had 7 bases not matched to a gene; V was cut back by 5 bases and J by 6 bases. The CDR3 is 15 residues long. The CDR3 protein is CASSPRGGRAGELFF. In DNA form, the CDR3 reads TGTGCCAGCAGCCCTCGGGGCGGGAGGGCCGGGGAGCTGTTTTTT.

V and J are TRBV7-2 and TRBJ2-3; possibly TRBD1 for D (5 bases). This CDR3 spans 14 amino acids. Trimming took off 9 bases at V and 1 base at J, with 14 bases between the two ends. Looked up from germline, CDR1 is SGHTA and CDR2 is FQGNSA. CDR3 in DNA: TGTGCCAGTGGGGCACTACAAGGCACAGATACGCAGTATTTT. Translating gives CASGALQGTDTQYF.

The rearrangement uses TRBV7-8 and TRBJ2-2; TRBD2 matches 8 bases. This CDR3 is 17 amino acids long. Germline CDR1 and CDR2: SGHVS and FQNEAQ. J was trimmed by 6 bases and V by 1 base; bases with no gene match: 10. This chain's CDR3 is CASSLGRAGEGAGELFF. CDR3 nucleotide sequence: TGTGCCAGCAGCTTAGGTCGAGCGGGAGAAGGGGCCGGGGAGCTGTTTTTT.